The rows below give T cell receptor beta chains drawn from one sample of a study of cytomegalovirus exposure and HLA in healthy donors. This table comes from immunoSEQ multiplex PCR, and its TCRdb copy is limited to in-frame clones, with some not included. The sample lists 95,000 to 150,000 clones, just over 65% occurring once. The material sequenced was PBMCs. Receptor source: a man between 18 and 35 years old in good health and CMV-seronegative. CDR3s include the opening cysteine and the closing phenylalanine or tryptophan. The order of the fields is CDR3 DNA, CDR3 protein, D gene, J gene, V gene, CDR3 length, clone size. D genes are given only for firm matches. A clone size is listed for some rows: how often the clone was seen (once, few, many), or a class if it is expanded.

TGTGCCAGCAGCTTCGGCCCCCCGGGACAGGGTGACTATGGCTACACCTTC | CASSFGPPGQGDYGYTF | TRBD1 | TRBJ1-2 | TRBV5-6 | 17 | -
TGTGCCAGCAGGACAGGGTTTGCCACCGGGGAGCTGTTTTTT | CASRTGFATGELFF | TRBD1 | TRBJ2-2 | TRBV28 | 14 | -
TGTGCCAGCAGCCGTTACAGGGTCGGGAATGAGCAGTTCTTC | CASSRYRVGNEQFF | - | TRBJ2-1 | TRBV7-9 | 14 | -
TGTGCCAGCAGTTACTCGCGGCTAGCAGCCAACAATGAGCAGTTCTTC | CASSYSRLAANNEQFF | - | TRBJ2-1 | TRBV6-5 | 16 | -
TGTGCCTGGAGTGGCGGAGGCAGGGGCTACGAGCAGTACTTC | CAWSGGGRGYEQYF | - | TRBJ2-7 | TRBV30 | 14 | -
TGTGCCAGCACGGAGGCAGGGAAAAGGACAGTTTACAATGAGCAGTTCTTC | CASTEAGKRTVYNEQFF | - | TRBJ2-1 | TRBV28 | 17 | once
TGCGCCAGCAGCTTGGGAGGGGGTTTTACTGAAGCTTTCTTT | CASSLGGGFTEAFF | - | TRBJ1-1 | TRBV5-1 | 14 | -
TGTGCCACCCGTGAGGGAGGGGTAGGGTTAGGGACTGAAGCTTTCTTT | CATREGGVGLGTEAFF | - | TRBJ1-1 | TRBV15 | 16 | -
TGTGCCATCAGTCCGCGACTAGCGGGAGGGGACACAGATACGCAGTATTTT | CAISPRLAGGDTDTQYF | TRBD2 | TRBJ2-3 | TRBV10-3 | 17 | -
TGTGCCAGCAGCTTATCAGGCAGCCCGAATGGCTACACCTTC | CASSLSGSPNGYTF | - | TRBJ1-2 | TRBV7-9 | 14 | -
TGTGCCAGCAGCCCTAGGTCGAACTCTGGAAACACCATATATTTT | CASSPRSNSGNTIYF | - | TRBJ1-3 | TRBV6-1 | 15 | -
TGCAGCGCCGGAGGACAGACGTTCTACGAGCAGTACTTC | CSAGGQTFYEQYF | - | TRBJ2-7 | TRBV29-1 | 13 | -
TGTGCCAGCAGTTTGGAACTATTGAGCTCCTACAATGAGCAGTTCTTC | CASSLELLSSYNEQFF | - | TRBJ2-1 | TRBV28 | 16 | once
TGCAGCGCTTACCAGGGGGCGCTGGGGACTGAAGCTTTCTTT | CSAYQGALGTEAFF | TRBD1 | TRBJ1-1 | TRBV29-1 | 14 | few
TGTGCCAGCAGCTTTAGCGGGGGAAAAGGCACAGATACGCAGTATTTT | CASSFSGGKGTDTQYF | TRBD2 | TRBJ2-3 | TRBV11-3 | 16 | -
TGTGCCAGTAGTTACCTACAGATCCTCTATGGCTACACCTTC | CASSYLQILYGYTF | - | TRBJ1-2 | TRBV19 | 14 | -
TGTGCCAGCAGCCCCAACAGGGTTTGGGGCACTGAAGCTTTCTTT | CASSPNRVWGTEAFF | - | TRBJ1-1 | TRBV7-8 | 15 | once
TGTGCCACCCAAGGTCCGGTGCAGGGGCGGATTCAGCCCCAGCATTTT | CATQGPVQGRIQPQHF | - | TRBJ1-5 | TRBV28 | 16 | few
TGCAGCGTTGGAGAGACGGCAGGGAATATCGGCTATGGCTACACCTTC | CSVGETAGNIGYGYTF | - | TRBJ1-2 | TRBV29-1 | 16 | few